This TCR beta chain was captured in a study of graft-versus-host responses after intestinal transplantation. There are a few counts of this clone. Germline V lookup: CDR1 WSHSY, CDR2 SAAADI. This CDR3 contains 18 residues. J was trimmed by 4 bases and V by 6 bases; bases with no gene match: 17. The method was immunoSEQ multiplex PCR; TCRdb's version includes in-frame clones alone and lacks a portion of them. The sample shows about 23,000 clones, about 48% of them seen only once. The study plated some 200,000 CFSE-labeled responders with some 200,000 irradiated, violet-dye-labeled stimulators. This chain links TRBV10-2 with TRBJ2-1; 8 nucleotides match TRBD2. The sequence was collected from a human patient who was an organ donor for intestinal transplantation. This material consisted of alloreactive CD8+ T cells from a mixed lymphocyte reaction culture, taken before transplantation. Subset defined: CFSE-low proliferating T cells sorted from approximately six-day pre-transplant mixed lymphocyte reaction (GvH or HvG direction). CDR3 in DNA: TGCGCCAGCAGCCCCCCCCGAGCGGGAGATCAATTTTACAATGAGCAGTTCTTC. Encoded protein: CASSPPRAGDQFYNEQFF.